This T cell receptor beta chain is drawn from a study of shared clonotypes between healthy human individuals (TCRdb year 2020). Concerning the study at large: The cohort included a few men and two women between 18 and 49 years of age. The study deeply sequenced blood TCR repertoires of about 5 healthy adults to estimate repertoire size and the extent of clonotype sharing between individuals. For each donor, three plates each were used for CD4 naive and CD4 memory, two plates were used for CD8 naive, and one plate was used for CD8 memory. Between about 0.8 and 8.9 billion PBMCs per donor were obtained by leukapheresis. Libraries were prepared and TCR repertoires were sequenced by different laboratories using diverse techniques, in order to increase sequencing depth and limit assay-specific biases. What the research found in general, with its limitations: Higher generation probabilities were observed for clonotypes shared by all four sorted-subset donors than for non-shared clonotypes. Sampling was restricted to blood, and TCR repertoires in tissue are likely to differ from TCR repertoires in blood. The small number of donors limited the genetic and exposure-history diversity represented. Even with the large sequencing depth, rarefaction of the sorted-subset datasets indicated that sequencing was incomplete. Around 5.4% of naive CD4, 3.5% of naive CD8, approximately 2% of memory CD4, and about 0.4% of memory CD8 clonotypes were shared across several donors. Naive subsets generally had larger estimated clonotype richness than memory subsets. Pairwise subsampling indicated that sequencing depth was expected to affect the degree of clonotype sharing among donors.

Healthy HIV-negative adults with no recently reported acute infections or vaccinations were included as donors. Every donor was a Caucasian adult living in Nashville, Tennessee, USA. CD4+ T cells were enriched by magnetic negative selection, after which naive cells were positively selected on CD45RA and the negative fraction was taken as the memory subset. After blood collection by leukapheresis, PBMCs were isolated using Ficoll-Histopaque density gradient centrifugation and then cryopreserved in the vapor phase of liquid nitrogen. Analytical flow cytometry was used to check the purity and quantity of each magnetically sorted T cell population. Each sorted fraction had its genomic DNA isolated and then quantified by UV absorbance on a Nanodrop 2000c. Using the deep immunoSEQ assay, TCR CDR3 regions were amplified from genomic DNA by multiplex PCR. Extracted genomic DNA from each cell subset was distributed evenly across all wells of several immunoSEQ 96-well plates, and each plate was treated as a replicate. Each replicate PCR for sorted subsets received about 200 ng genomic DNA, equal to tens of thousands of T cell genomes. The purified libraries were quantified using a Qubit 3.0 fluorometer, sized with a Bioanalyzer 2100, and then quantified again using the KAPA Library Quantification kit. Every immunoSEQ 96-well plate was sequenced on a dedicated single-read 150-cycle Illumina NextSeq 550 flow cell. In the original analysis: Because the immunoSEQ output held only junctional sequences and lacked quality scores, the filtering could not match the filtering applied to full-length reads. Sequences were annotated with PyIR, a Python wrapper for IgBLAST v1.9, and V/J genes and CDR3 were assigned using IMGT germline references. Any read was removed if the V/J assignment was weak (E-value above 1e-6), the CDR3 was missing, or the read contained stop codons, out-of-frame junctions, or ambiguous translated residues. A V3J clonotype was defined by an identical inferred V gene, J gene, and CDR3 amino acid sequence. Percentage overlap between repertoires was computed as shared unique clonotypes divided by the size of the smaller repertoire. Repertoire richness was assessed with RTK rarefaction, the Chao1 estimator, and Recon v2.1 estimates of unobserved clonotypes. OLGA was used to compute generation probabilities for all TCRbeta clonotypes that the gDNA method yielded from a handful of donors. This immuneACCESS table, as held by TCRdb, lists in-frame sequences with V and J called but not all clones. Of the missing ones, under half trace to an unresolved V gene in checked studies; the others have no known cause. For V, J and clone size, that table is used; D and trimming come from the DNA. In all, the sample holds over 2 million clones, and less than 95% of those were seen once. The leading ten clones occupy more than 0.35% of the sample.

Turning to this clone: It lacks a known antigen. The record has no base qualities; no much larger clone is one base away. Other DNA sequences in the same sample also yield this CDR3.

The CDR3 measures 16 amino acids from cysteine to phenylalanine. Only CDR3 DNA remains: 48 bases, in frame from the first base. Based on the germline V gene, the CDR1 and CDR2 sequences are SGHRS and YFSETQ. V and J are trimmed by 4 bases and 3 bases, and the gene matches miss 4 bases of the junction. Sequencing was performed on naive CD4+ T cells from PBMCs. According to the study, the label for this sample's cell subset or site signals: CD45RA+ positively selected. The rearranged segments are TRBV5-1 and TRBJ2-2; 12 middle bases align to TRBD2. The TCR originated in a man in his late teens or twenties in good health. Some clones in this sample may be carry-over from other donors' samples. The nucleotides read TGCGCCAGCAGCCAGGGACTAGCGGGCTACACCGGGGAGCTGTTTTTT. Translated, it gives CASSQGLAGYTGELFF.